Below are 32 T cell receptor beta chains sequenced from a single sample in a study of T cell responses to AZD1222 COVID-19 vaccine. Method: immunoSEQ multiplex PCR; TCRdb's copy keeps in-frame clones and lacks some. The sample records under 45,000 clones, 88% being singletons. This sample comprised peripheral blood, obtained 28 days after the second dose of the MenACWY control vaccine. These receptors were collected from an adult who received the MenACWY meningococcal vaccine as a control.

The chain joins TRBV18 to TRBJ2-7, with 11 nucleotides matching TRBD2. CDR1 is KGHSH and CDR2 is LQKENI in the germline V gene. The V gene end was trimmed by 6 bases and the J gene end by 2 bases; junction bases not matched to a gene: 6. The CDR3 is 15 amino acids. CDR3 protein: CASSFGTSGTYEQYF. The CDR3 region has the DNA TGTGCCAGCTCGTTCGGGACTAGCGGAACCTACGAGCAGTACTTC.

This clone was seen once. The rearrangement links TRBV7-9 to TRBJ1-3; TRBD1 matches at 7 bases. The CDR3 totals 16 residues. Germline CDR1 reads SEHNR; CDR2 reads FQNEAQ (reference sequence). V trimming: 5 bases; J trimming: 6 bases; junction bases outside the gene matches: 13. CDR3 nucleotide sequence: TGTGCCAGCAGCGCCGGGCGACAGGGCGATATAAACACCATATATTTT. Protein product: CASSAGRQGDINTIYF.

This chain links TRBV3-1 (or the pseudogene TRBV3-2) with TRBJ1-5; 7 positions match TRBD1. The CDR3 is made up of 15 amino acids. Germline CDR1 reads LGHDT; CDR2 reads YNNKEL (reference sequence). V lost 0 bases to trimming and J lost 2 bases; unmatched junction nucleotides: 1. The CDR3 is CASSQEGGRNQPQHF. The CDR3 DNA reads TGTGCCAGCAGCCAAGAAGGGGGCCGCAATCAGCCCCAGCATTTT.

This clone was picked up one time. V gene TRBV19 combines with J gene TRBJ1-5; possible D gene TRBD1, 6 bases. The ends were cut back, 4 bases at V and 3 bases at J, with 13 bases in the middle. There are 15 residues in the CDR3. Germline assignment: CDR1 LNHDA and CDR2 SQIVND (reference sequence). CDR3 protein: CASSKDPGDNQPQHF. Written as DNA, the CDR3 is TGTGCCAGTAGTAAAGACCCAGGGGACAATCAGCCCCAGCATTTT.

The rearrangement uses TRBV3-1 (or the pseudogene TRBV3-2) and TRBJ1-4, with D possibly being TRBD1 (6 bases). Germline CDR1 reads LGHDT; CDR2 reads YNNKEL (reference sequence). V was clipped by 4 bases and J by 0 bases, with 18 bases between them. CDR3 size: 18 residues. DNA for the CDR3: TGTGCCAGCAGCCCAGAGGGACACGTCGCGGCAACTAATGAAAAACTGTTTTTT. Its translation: CASSPEGHVAATNEKLFF.

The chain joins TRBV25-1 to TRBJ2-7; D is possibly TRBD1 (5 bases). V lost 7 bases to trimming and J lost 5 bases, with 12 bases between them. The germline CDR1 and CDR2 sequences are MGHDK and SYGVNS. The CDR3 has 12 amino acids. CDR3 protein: CASIGRVDEQYF. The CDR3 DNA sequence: TGTGCCAGCATAGGCAGGGTGGACGAGCAGTACTTC.

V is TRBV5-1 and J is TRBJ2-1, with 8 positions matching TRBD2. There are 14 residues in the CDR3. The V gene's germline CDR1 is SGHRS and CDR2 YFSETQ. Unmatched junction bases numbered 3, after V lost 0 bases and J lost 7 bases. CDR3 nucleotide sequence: TGCGCCAGCAGCTTGGTTCGGGAGGGGAATGAGCAGTTCTTC. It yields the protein CASSLVREGNEQFF.

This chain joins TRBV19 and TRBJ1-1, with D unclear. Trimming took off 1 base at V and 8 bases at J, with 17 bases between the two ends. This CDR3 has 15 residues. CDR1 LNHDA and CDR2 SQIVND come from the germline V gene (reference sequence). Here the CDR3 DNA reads TGTGCCAGTAGTATAGGACGGACTCTCCCGGGAGAAGCTTTCTTT. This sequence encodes CASSIGRTLPGEAFF.

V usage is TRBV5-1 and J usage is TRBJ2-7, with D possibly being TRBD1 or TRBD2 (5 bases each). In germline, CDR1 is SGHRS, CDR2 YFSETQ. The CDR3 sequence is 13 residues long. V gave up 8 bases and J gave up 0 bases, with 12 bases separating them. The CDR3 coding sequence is TGCGCCAGTACCGGGACGGTCTCCTACGAGCAGTACTTC. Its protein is CASTGTVSYEQYF. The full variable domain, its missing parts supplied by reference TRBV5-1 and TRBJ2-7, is KAGVTQTPRYLIKTRGQQVTLSCSPISGHRSVSWYQQTPGQGLQFLFEYFSETQRNKGNFPGRFSGRQFSNSRSEMNVSTLELGDSALYLCASTGTVSYEQYFGPGTRLTVT.

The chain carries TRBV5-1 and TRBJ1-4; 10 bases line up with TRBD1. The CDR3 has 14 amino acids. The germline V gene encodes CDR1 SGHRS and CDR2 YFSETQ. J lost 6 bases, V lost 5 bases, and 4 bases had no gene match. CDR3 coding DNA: TGCGCCAGCAGGCGGACAGGGGGAGATGAAAAACTGTTTTTT. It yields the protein CASRRTGGDEKLFF. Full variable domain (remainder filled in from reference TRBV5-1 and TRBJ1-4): KAGVTQTPRYLIKTRGQQVTLSCSPISGHRSVSWYQQTPGQGLQFLFEYFSETQRNKGNFPGRFSGRQFSNSRSEMNVSTLELGDSALYLCASRRTGGDEKLFFGSGTQLSVL.

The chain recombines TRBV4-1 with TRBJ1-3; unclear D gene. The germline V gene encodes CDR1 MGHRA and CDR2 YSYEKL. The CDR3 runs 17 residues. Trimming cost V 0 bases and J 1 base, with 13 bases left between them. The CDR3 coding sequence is TGCGCCAGCAGCCAAGAATGGGGTGGTGGGTCTGGAAACACCATATATTTT. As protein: CASSQEWGGGSGNTIYF.

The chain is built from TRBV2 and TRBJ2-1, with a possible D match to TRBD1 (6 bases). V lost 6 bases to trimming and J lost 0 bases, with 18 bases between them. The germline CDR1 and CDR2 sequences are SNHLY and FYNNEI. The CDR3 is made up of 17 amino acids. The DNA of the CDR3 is TGTGCCAGCAGCCAGGGGCCTCGAACCCTCTCCTACAATGAGCAGTTCTTC. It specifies CASSQGPRTLSYNEQFF.

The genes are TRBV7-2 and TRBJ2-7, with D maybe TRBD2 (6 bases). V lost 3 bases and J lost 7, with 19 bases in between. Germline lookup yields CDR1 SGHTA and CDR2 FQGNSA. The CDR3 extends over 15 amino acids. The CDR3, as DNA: TGTGCCAGCAGCTTTGAACGCTCGCGGGGCCGGGAGCAGTACTTC. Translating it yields CASSFERSRGREQYF. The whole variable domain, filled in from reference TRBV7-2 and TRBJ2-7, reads GAGVSQSPSNKVTEKGKDVELRCDPISGHTALYWYRQSLGQGLEFLIYFQGNSAPDKSGLPSDRFSAERTGGSVSTLTIQRTQQEDSAVYLCASSFERSRGREQYFGPGTRLTVT.

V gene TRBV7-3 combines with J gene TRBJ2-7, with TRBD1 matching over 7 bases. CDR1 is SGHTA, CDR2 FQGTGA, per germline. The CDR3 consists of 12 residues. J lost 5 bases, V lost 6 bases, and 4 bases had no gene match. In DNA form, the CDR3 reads TGTGCCAGCAGGTCCCAGGGGGACGAGCAGTACTTC. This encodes CASRSQGDEQYF.

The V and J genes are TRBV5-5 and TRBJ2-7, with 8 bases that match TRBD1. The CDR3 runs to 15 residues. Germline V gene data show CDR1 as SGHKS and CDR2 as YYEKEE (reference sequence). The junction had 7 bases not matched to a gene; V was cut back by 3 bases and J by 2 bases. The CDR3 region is CASSYTGQGPYEQYF. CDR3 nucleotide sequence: TGTGCCAGCAGCTACACTGGACAGGGCCCCTACGAGCAGTACTTC.

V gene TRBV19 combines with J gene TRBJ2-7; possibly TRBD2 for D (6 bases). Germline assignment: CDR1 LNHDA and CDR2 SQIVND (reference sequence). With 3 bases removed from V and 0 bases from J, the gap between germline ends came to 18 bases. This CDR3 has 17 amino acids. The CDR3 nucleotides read TGTGCCAGTAGTATGGGGTTCGGGCGGGAAGACTCCTACGAGCAGTACTTC. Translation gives CASSMGFGREDSYEQYF.

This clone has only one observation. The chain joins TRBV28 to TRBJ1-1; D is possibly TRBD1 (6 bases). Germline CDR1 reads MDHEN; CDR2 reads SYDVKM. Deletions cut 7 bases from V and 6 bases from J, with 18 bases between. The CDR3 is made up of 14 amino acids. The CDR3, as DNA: TGTGCCAGCACCGTTTCCGGGGGCCTGGCTGAAGCTTTCTTT. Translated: CASTVSGGLAEAFF.

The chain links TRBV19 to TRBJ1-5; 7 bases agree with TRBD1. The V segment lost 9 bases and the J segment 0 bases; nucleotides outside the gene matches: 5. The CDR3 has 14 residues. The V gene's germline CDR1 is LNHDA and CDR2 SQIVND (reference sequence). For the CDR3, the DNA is TGTGCCAGCGAGGGACAGTCTAGCAATCAGCCCCAGCATTTT. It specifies CASEGQSSNQPQHF.

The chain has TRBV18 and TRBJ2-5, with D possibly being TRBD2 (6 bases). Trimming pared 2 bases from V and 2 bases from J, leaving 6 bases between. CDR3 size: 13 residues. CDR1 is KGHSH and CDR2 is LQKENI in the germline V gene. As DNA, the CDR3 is TGTGCCAGCTCACCAGGACTACAAGAGACCCAGTACTTC. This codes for CASSPGLQETQYF.

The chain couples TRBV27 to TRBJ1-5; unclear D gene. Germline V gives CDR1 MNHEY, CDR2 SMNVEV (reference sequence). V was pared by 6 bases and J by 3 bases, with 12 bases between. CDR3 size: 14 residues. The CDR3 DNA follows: TGTGCCAGCAGCCCAGGACGGGTCAATCAGCCCCAGCATTTT. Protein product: CASSPGRVNQPQHF.

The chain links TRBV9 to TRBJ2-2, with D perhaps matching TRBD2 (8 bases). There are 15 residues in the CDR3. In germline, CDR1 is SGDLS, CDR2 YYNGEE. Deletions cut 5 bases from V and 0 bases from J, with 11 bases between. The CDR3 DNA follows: TGTGCCAGCAGTAGCGGGACAGCGAACACCGGGGAGCTGTTTTTT. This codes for CASSSGTANTGELFF.

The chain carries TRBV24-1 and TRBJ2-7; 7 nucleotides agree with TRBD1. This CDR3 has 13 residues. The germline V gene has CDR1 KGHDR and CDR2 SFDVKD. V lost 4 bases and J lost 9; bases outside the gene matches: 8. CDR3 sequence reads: CATSETGVMRQYF. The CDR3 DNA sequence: TGTGCCACCAGTGAAACAGGGGTAATGAGGCAGTACTTC.

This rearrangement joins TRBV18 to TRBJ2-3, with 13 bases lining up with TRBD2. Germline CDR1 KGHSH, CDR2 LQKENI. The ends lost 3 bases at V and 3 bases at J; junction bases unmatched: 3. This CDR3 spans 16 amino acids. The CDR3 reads CASSPRTSGRTDTQYF. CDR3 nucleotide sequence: TGTGCCAGCTCACCTCGGACTAGCGGGAGAACAGATACGCAGTATTTT.

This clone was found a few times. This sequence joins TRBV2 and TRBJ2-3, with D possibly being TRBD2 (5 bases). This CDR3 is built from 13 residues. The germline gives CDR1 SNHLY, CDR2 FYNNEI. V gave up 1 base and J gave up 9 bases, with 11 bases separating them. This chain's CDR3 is CASSEGWASTQYF. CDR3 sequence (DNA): TGTGCCAGCAGTGAAGGATGGGCTAGCACGCAGTATTTT.

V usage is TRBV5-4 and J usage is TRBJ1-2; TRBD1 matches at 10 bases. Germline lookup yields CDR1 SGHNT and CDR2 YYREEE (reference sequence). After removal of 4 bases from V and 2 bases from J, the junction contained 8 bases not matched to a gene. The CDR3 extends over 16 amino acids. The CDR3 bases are TGTGCCAGCAGCAGGGGACAGGGGAGGACAAACTATGGCTACACCTTC. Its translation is CASSRGQGRTNYGYTF.

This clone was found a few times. CDR3: CASTPSIMNTEAFF. CDR3 in DNA: TGTGCCAGCACCCCCAGCATCATGAACACTGAAGCTTTCTTT. V and J are TRBV5-4 and TRBJ1-1; no firm D call. CDR3 length equals 14 residues. Trimming removed 6 bases at V and 0 bases at J, with 12 bases between. CDR1 is SGHNT and CDR2 is YYREEE in the germline V gene (reference sequence).

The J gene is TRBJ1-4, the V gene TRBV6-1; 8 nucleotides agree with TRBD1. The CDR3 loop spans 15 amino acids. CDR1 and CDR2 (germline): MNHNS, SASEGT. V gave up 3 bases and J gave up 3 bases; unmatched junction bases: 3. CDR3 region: CASSDTGQANEKLFF. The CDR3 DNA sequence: TGTGCCAGCAGTGATACGGGACAGGCTAATGAAAAACTGTTTTTT.

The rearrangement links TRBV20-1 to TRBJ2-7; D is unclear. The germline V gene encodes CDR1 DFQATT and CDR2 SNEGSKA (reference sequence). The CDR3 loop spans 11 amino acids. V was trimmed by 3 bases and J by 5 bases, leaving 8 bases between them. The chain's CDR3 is CSASLAHEQYF. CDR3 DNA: TGCAGTGCTAGTTTGGCCCACGAGCAGTACTTC.

DNA of the CDR3: TGTGCCAGCAGTTGGACAATTGGGAATGAGCAGTTCTTC. This translates into CASSWTIGNEQFF. The genes are TRBV27 and TRBJ2-1; D possibly corresponds to TRBD1 (5 bases). Germline CDR1 MNHEY, CDR2 SMNVEV (reference sequence). This CDR3 comprises 13 residues. Trimming took off 4 bases at V and 7 bases at J, with 11 bases between the two ends.

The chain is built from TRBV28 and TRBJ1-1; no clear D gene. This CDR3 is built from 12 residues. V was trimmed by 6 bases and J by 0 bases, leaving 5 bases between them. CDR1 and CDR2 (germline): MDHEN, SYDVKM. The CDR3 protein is CASRRVNTEAFF. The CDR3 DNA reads TGTGCCAGCAGAAGAGTGAACACTGAAGCTTTCTTT.

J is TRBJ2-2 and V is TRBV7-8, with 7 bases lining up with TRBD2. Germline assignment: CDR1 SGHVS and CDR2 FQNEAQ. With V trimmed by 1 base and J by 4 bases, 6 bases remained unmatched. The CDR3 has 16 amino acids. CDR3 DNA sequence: TGTGCCAGCAGCTTAGGACTAGCTAGGGTCACCGGGGAGCTGTTTTTT. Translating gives CASSLGLARVTGELFF. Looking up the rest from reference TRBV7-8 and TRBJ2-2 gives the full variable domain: GAGVSQSPRYKVAKRGQDVALRCDPISGHVSLFWYQQALGQGPEFLTYFQNEAQLDKSGLPSDRFFAERPEGSVSTLKIQRTQQEDSAVYLCASSLGLARVTGELFFGEGSRLTVL.

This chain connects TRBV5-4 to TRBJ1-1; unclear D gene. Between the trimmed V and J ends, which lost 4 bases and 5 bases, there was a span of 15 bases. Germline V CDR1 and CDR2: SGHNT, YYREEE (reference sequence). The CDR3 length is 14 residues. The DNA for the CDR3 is TGTGCCAGCAGCCTCCCCGCGCGGGGTACTGAAGCTTTCTTT. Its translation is CASSLPARGTEAFF.